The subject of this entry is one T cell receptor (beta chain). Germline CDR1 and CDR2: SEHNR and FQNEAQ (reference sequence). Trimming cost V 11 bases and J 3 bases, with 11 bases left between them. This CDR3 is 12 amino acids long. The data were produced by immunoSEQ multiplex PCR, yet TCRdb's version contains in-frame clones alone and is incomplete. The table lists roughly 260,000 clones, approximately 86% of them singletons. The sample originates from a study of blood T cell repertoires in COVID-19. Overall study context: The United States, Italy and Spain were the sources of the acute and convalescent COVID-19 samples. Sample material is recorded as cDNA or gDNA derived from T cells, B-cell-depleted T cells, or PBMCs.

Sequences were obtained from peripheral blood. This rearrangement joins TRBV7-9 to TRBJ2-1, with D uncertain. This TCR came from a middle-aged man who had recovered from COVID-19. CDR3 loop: CAELDNYNEQFF. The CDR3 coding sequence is TGTGCCGAATTAGACAACTACAATGAGCAGTTCTTC.